This T cell receptor beta chain is from a study of Ad26.COV2.S vaccination and SARS-CoV-2 variants. Germline V gene sequence: CDR1 SGHTA, CDR2 FQGNSA. V was clipped by 5 bases and J by 2 bases, with 15 bases between them. The CDR3 is 15 amino acids. The protocol was immunoSEQ multiplex PCR, while the TCRdb copy is restricted to in-frame clones and leaves out a portion. Counted here are about 220,000 clones, roughly 88% occurring once; the ten biggest clones make up about 10%. Described treatment: some 19 received Ad26.COV2.S at low or high dose, single or two shots; 5 received placebo; per-sample allocation not given. On day 63 after the first injection, vaccine and placebo recipients gave samples.

The source material was peripheral blood, sampled in a trial of Ad26.COV2.S vaccine versus placebo. This clonotype was obtained from a person between 18 and 65 years old who received the Ad26.COV2.S COVID-19 vaccine or a placebo. The V call is TRBV7-2, the J call TRBJ1-2; tentatively, D is TRBD1 (5 bases). Here the CDR3 reads CASSPSGQKNYGYTF. The CDR3 bases are TGTGCCAGCAGCCCTAGTGGACAAAAAAACTATGGCTACACCTTC. The variable domain in full, with the rest retrieved from reference TRBV7-2 and TRBJ1-2, is GAGVSQSPSNKVTEKGKDVELRCDPISGHTALYWYRQSLGQGLEFLIYFQGNSAPDKSGLPSDRFSAERTGGSVSTLTIQRTQQEDSAVYLCASSPSGQKNYGYTFGSGTRLTVV.